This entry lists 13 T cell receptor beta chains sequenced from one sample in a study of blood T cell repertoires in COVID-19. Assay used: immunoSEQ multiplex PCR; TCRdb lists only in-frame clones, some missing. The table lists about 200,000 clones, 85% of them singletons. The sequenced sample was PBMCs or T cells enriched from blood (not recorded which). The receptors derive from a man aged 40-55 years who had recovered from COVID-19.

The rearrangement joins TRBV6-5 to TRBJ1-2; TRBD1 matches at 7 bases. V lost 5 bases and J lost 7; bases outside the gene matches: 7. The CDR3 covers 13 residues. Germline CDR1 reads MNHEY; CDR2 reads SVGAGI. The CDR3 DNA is TGTGCCAGCAGTCACGACAGGGCGCGTGGCTACACCTTC. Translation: CASSHDRARGYTF.

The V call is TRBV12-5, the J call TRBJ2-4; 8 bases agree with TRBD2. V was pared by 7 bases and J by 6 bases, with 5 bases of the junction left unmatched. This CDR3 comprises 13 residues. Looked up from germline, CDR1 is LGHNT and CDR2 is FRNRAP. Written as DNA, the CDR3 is TGTGCTAGTGCCGTGGGACTAGGAAACATTCAGTACTTC. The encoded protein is CASAVGLGNIQYF.

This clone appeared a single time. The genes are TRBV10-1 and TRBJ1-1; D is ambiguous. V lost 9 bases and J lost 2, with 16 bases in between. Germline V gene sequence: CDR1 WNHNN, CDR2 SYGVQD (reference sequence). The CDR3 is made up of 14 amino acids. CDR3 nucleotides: TGCGCCAGGCTTTTCGTCCAGGTAAACACTGAAGCTTTCTTT. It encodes CARLFVQVNTEAFF.

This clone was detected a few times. CDR3 sequence: CASTPTREGPTYNEQFF. CDR3 sequence (DNA): TGTGCCAGCACCCCAACGCGGGAGGGCCCCACCTACAATGAGCAGTTCTTC. The chain recombines TRBV27 with TRBJ2-1; 9 bases match TRBD2. Trimming cost V 7 bases and J 2 bases; bases outside gene matches: 12. Germline loops: CDR1 MNHEY, CDR2 SMNVEV (reference sequence). CDR3 length equals 17 residues.

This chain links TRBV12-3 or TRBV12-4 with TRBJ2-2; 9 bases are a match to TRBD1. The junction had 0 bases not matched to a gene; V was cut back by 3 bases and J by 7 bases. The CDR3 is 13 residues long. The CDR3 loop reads CASSLGQGGELFF. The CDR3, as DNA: TGTGCCAGCAGTTTGGGACAGGGCGGGGAGCTGTTTTTT.

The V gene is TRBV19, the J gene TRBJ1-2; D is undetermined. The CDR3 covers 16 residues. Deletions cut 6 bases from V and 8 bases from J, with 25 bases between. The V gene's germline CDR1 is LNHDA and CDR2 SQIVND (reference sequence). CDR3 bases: TGTGCCAGTAGCCCAAAAATCCGACCCCAAGAGAGGGGCTACACCTTC. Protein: CASSPKIRPQERGYTF.

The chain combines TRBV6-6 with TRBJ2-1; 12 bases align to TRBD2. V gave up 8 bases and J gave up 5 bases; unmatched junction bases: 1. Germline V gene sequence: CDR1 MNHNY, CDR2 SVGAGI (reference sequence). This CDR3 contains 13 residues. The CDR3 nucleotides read TGTGCCAGCCTAGCGGGAGGGGACAATGAGCAGTTCTTC. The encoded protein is CASLAGGDNEQFF.

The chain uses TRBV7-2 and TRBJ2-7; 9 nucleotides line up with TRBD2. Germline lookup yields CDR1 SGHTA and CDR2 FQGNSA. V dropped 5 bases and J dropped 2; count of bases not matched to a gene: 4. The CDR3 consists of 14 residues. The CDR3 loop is CASSKTSGTYEQYF. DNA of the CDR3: TGTGCCAGCAGCAAGACTAGCGGCACCTACGAGCAGTACTTC.

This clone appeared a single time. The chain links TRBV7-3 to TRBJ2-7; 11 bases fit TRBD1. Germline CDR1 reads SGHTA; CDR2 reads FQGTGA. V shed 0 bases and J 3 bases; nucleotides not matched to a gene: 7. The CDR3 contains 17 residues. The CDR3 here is CASSLTGQGASSYEQYF. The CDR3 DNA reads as TGTGCCAGCAGCTTAACAGGACAGGGGGCGTCTAGCTACGAGCAGTACTTC. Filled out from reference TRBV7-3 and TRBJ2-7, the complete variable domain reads GAGVSQTPSNKVTEKGKYVELRCDPISGHTALYWYRQSLGQGPEFLIYFQGTGAADDSGLPNDRFFAVRPEGSVSTLKIQRTERGDSAVYLCASSLTGQGASSYEQYFGPGTRLTVT.

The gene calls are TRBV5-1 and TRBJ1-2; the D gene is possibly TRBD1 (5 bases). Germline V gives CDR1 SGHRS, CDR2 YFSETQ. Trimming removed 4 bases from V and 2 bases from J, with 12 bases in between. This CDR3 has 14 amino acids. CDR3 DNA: TGCGCCAGCAGCGAAGGGGCAACAAACTATGGCTACACCTTC. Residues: CASSEGATNYGYTF.

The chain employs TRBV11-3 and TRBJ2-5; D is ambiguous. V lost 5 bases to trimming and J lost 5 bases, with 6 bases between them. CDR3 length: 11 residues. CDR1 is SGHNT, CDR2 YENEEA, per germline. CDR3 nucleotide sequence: TGTGCCAGCAGCCGGGTGGAGACCCAGTACTTC. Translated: CASSRVETQYF.

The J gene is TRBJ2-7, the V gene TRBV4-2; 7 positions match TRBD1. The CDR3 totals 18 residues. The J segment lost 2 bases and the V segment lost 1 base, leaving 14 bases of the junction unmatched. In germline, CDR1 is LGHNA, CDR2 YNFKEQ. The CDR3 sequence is CASSQGPLDRALTYEQYF. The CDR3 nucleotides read TGTGCCAGCAGCCAAGGCCCTCTTGACAGGGCATTAACCTACGAGCAGTACTTC.

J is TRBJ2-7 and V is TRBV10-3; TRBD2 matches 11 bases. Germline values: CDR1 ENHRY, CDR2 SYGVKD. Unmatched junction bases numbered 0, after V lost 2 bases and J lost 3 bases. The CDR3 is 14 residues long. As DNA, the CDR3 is TGTGCCATCAGTGAGCTAGCGGGAGGCTACGAGCAGTACTTC. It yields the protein CAISELAGGYEQYF.